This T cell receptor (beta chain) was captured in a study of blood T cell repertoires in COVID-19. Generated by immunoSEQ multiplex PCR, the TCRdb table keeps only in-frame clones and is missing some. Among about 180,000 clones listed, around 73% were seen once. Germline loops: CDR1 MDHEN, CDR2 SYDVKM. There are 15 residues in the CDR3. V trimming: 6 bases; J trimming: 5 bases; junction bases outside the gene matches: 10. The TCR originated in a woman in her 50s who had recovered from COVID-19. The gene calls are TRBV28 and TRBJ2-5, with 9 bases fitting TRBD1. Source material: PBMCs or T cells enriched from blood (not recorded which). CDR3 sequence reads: CASSNPGQGRETQYF. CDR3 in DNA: TGTGCCAGCAGCAACCCGGGACAGGGTAGGGAGACCCAGTACTTC.